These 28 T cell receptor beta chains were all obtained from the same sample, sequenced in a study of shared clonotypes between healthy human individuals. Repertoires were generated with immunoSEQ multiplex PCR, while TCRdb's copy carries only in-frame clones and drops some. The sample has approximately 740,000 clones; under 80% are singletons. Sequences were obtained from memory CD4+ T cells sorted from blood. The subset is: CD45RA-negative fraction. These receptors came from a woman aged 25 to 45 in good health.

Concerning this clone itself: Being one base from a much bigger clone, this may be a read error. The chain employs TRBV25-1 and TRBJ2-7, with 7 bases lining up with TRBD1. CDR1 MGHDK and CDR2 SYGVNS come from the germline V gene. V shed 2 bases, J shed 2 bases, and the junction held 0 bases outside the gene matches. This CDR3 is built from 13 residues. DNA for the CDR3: TGTGCCAGCAGTGAAGGACAGGCCTACGAGCAGTACTTC. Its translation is CASSEGQAYEQYF.

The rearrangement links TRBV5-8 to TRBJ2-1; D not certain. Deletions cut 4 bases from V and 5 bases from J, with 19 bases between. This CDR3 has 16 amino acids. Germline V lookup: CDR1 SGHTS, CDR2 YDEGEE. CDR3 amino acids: CASSPRVVYADNEQFF. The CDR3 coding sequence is TGTGCCAGCAGCCCCCGGGTAGTATACGCCGACAATGAGCAGTTCTTC.

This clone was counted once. This chain's CDR3 is CASGGYPTDTQYF. The DNA for the CDR3 is TGTGCCAGCGGCGGGTATCCCACAGATACGCAGTATTTT. The chain combines TRBV2 with TRBJ2-3; tentative D call: TRBD2 (5 bases). V was trimmed by 8 bases and J by 2 bases, leaving 11 bases between them. Germline CDR1 and CDR2: SNHLY and FYNNEI. The CDR3 is made up of 13 amino acids.

The CDR3 loop is CASSLTGGVQETQYF. As DNA, the CDR3 is TGCGCCAGCAGCTTAACAGGGGGCGTACAAGAGACCCAGTACTTC. The chain recombines TRBV5-1 with TRBJ2-5; 9 bases are shared with TRBD1. The length of the CDR3 is 15 residues. V was clipped by 2 bases and J by 2 bases; unmatched bases: 4. CDR1 is SGHRS, CDR2 YFSETQ, per germline.

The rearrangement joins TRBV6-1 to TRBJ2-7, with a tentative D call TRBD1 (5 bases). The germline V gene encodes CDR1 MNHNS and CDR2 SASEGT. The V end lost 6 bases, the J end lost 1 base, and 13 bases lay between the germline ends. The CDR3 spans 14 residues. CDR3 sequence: CASSPTRVSYEQYF. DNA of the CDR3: TGTGCCAGCAGCCCAACCAGGGTATCCTACGAGCAGTACTTC.

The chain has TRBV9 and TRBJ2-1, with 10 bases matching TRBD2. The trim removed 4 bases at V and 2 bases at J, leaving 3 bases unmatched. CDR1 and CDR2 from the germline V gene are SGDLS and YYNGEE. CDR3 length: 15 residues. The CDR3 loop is CASSPTSGPYNEQFF. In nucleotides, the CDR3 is TGTGCCAGCAGCCCGACTAGCGGGCCCTACAATGAGCAGTTCTTC. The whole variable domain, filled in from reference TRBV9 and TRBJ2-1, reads DSGVTQTPKHLITATGQRVTLRCSPRSGDLSVYWYQQSLDQGLQFLIQYYNGEERAKGNILERFSAQQFPDLHSELNLSSLELGDSALYFCASSPTSGPYNEQFFGPGTRLTVL.

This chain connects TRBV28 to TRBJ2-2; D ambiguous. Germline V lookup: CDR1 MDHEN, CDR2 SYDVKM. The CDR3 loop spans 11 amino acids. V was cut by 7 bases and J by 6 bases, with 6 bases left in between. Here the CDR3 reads CASKVAGELFF. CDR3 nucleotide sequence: TGTGCCAGCAAAGTCGCCGGGGAGCTGTTTTTT. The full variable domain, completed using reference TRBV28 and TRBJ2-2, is DVKVTQSSRYLVKRTGEKVFLECVQDMDHENMFWYRQDPGLGLRLIYFSYDVKMKEKGDIPEGYSVSREKKERFSLILESASTNQTSMYLCASKVAGELFFGEGSRLTVL.

As DNA, the CDR3 is TGCGCCAGCCTACGTGGGACAGGGGGCAATGAGCAGTTCTTC. Protein: CASLRGTGGNEQFF. This sequence joins TRBV5-1 and TRBJ2-1, with 11 positions matching TRBD1. The germline gives CDR1 SGHRS, CDR2 YFSETQ. The J segment lost 6 bases and the V segment lost 7 bases, leaving 6 bases of the junction unmatched. This CDR3 has 14 amino acids. Full variable domain (rest looked up from reference TRBV5-1 and TRBJ2-1): KAGVTQTPRYLIKTRGQQVTLSCSPISGHRSVSWYQQTPGQGLQFLFEYFSETQRNKGNFPGRFSGRQFSNSRSEMNVSTLELGDSALYLCASLRGTGGNEQFFGPGTRLTVL.

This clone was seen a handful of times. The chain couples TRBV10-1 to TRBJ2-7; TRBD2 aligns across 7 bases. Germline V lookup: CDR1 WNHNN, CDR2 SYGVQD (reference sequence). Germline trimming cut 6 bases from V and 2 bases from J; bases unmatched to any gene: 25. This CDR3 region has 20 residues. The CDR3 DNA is TGCGCCAGCAGCGACGTACCCGGGGGGAGCAAAGAACCAAGAACCTACGAGCAGTACTTC. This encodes CASSDVPGGSKEPRTYEQYF.

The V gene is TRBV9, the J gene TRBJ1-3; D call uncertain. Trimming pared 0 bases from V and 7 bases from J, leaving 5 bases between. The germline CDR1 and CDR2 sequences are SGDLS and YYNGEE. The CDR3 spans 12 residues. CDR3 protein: CASSVGWNTIYF. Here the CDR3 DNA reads TGTGCCAGCAGCGTAGGCTGGAACACCATATATTTT.

The CDR3 loop is CASSLGQSSSYEQYF. Here the CDR3 DNA reads TGTGCCAGCAGCTTGGGACAATCGAGCTCCTACGAGCAGTACTTC. The V and J genes are TRBV5-4 and TRBJ2-7; D gene uncertain. The CDR3 extends over 15 amino acids. Germline V gene sequence: CDR1 SGHNT, CDR2 YYREEE (reference sequence). V lost 0 bases, J lost 0 bases, and 10 bases lay in between.

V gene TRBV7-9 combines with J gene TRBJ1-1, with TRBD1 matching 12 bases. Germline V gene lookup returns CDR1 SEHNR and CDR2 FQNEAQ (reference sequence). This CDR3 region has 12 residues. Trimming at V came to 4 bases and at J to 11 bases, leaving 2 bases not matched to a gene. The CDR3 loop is CASSWDRGLAFF. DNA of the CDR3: TGTGCCAGCAGCTGGGACAGGGGGCTGGCTTTCTTT. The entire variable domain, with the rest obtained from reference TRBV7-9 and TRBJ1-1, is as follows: DTGVSQNPRHKITKRGQNVTFRCDPISEHNRLYWYRQTLGQGPEFLTYFQNEAQLEKSRLLSDRFSAERPKGSFSTLEIQRTEQGDSAMYLCASSWDRGLAFFGQGTRLTVV.

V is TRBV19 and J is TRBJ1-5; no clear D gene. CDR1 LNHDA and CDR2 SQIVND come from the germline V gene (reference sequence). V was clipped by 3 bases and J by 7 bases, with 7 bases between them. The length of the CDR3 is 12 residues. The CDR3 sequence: CASSMGWQPQHF. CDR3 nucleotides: TGTGCCAGTAGTATGGGCTGGCAGCCCCAGCATTTT. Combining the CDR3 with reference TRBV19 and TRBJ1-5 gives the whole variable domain DGGITQSPKYLFRKEGQNVTLSCEQNLNHDAMYWYRQDPGQGLRLIYYSQIVNDFQKGDIAEGYSVSREKKESFPLTVTSAQKNPTAFYLCASSMGWQPQHFGDGTRLSIL.

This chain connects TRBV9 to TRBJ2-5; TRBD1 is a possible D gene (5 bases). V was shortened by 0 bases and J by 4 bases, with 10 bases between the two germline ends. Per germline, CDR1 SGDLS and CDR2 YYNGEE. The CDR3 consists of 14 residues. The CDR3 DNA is TGTGCCAGCAGCGTAGGTTGGCAGGGAGAGACCCAGTACTTC. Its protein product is CASSVGWQGETQYF.

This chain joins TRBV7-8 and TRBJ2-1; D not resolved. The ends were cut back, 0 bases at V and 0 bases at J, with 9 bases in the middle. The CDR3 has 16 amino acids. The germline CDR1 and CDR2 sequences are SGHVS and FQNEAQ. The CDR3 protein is CASSLAGRSSYNEQFF. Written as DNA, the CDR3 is TGTGCCAGCAGCTTAGCGGGCAGAAGCTCCTACAATGAGCAGTTCTTC.

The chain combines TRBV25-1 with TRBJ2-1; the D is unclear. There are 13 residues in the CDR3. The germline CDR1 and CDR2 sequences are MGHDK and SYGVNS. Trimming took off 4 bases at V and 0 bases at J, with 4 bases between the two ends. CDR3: CASSASSYNEQFF. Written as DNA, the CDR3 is TGTGCCAGCAGTGCGAGCTCCTACAATGAGCAGTTCTTC.

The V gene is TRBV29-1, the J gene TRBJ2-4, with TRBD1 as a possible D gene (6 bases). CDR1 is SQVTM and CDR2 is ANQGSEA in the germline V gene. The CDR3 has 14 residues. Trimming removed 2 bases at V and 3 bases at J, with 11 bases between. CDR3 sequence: CSVEQGLGKNIQYF. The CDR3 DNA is TGCAGCGTTGAACAGGGGCTGGGCAAAAACATTCAGTACTTC.

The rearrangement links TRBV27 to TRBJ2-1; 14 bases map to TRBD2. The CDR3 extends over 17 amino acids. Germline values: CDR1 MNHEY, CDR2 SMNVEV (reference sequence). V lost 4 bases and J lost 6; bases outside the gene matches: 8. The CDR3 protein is CASSSPRLAGGRNEQFF. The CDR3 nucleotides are TGTGCCAGCAGTTCGCCCCGACTAGCGGGAGGGCGCAATGAGCAGTTCTTC.

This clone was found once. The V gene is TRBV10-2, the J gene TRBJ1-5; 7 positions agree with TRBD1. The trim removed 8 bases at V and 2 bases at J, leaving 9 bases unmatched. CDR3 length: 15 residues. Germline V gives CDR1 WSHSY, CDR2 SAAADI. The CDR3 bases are TGCGCCAGCCGCCCAGAAACAGGGGGCAATCAGCCCCAGCATTTT. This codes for CASRPETGGNQPQHF.

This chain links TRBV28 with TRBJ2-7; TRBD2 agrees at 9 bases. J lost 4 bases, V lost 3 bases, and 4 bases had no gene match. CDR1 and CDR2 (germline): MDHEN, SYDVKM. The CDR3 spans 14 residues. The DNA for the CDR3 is TGTGCCAGCAGTTTTGGCGGGAGGGTTTACGAGCAGTACTTC. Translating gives CASSFGGRVYEQYF.

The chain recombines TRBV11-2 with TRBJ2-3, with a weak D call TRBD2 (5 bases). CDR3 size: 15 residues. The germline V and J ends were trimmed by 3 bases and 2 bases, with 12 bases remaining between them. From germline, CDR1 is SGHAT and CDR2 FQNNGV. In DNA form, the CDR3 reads TGTGCCAGCAGCTTCCTAGCATATACCACAGATACGCAGTATTTT. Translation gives CASSFLAYTTDTQYF.

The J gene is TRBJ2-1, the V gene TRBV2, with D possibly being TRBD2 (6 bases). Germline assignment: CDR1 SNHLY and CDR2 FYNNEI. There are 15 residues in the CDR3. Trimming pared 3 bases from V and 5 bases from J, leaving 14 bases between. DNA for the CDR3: TGTGCCAGCAGTGAGTTGCGGGGCGGTAACAATGAGCAGTTCTTC. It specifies CASSELRGGNNEQFF.

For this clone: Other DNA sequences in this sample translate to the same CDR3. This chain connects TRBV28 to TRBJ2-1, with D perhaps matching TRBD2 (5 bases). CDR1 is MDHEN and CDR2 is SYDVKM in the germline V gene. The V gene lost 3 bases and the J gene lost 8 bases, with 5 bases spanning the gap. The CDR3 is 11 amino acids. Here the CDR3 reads CASSLRDEQFF. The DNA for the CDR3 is TGTGCCAGCAGTTTGAGGGATGAGCAGTTCTTC.

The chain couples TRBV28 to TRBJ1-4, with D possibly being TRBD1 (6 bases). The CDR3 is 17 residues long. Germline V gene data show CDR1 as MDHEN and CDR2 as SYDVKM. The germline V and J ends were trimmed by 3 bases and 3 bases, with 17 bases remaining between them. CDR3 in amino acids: CASSFVGGRGANEKLFF. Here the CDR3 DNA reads TGTGCCAGCAGTTTTGTCGGGGGGCGAGGGGCTAATGAAAAACTGTTTTTT.

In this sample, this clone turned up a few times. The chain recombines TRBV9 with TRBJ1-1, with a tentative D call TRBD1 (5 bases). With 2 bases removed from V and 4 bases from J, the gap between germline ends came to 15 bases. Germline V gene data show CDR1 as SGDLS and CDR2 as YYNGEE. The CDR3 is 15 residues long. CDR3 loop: CASSVRPGTGTEAFF. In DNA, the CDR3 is TGTGCCAGCAGCGTTAGACCCGGGACGGGCACTGAAGCTTTCTTT.

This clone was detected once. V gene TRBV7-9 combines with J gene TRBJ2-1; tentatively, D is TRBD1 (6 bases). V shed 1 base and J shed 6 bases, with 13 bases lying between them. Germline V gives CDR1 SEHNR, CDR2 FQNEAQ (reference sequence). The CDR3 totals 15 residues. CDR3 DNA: TGTGCCAGCAGCTTAGGGGGGCAGTTCACCAATGAGCAGTTCTTC. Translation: CASSLGGQFTNEQFF.

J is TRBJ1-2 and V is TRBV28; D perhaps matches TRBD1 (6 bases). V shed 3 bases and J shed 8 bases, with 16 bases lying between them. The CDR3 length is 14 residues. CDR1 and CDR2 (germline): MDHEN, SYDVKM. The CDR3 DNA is TGTGCCAGCAGTTTTCCGGACAGATTGGGCGGCTACACCTTC. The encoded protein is CASSFPDRLGGYTF.

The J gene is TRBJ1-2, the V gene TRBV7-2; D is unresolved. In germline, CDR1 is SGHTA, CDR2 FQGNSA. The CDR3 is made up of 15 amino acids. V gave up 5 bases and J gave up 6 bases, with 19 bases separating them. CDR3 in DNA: TGTGCCAGCAGCCCGACGGACGGGCTAAGGGATGGCTACACCTTC. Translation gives CASSPTDGLRDGYTF.